This T cell receptor beta chain emerged from a study of vaccination and CD4 T cells after COVID-19. Looking at the study overall: Six men and four women formed the convalescents, two being Hispanic. Post-vaccine sampling followed dose two by a median about 70 days (range 14 to 241). Controls had a CEFX pool, an HIV-1 Nef pool, or no peptide added.

This clonotype has only a few counts. The target antigen is unknown. The treatment denotes: approximately nine-day PBMC culture with coronavirus spike peptide pools or control peptides (ViraFEST assay). ViraFEST enlarged antigen-specific T cell populations with peptide pools and afterwards sequenced TCRs. Per germline, CDR1 MDHEN and CDR2 SYDVKM. V shed 4 bases and J shed 4 bases, with 8 bases lying between them. This CDR3 is built from 13 residues. Sequencing of the DNA from cultured CD4+ T cells was carried out with the Oncomine TCR Beta short-read assay. TCRdb itself ran the PCR reads through MiXCR, one entry per CDR3 protein. Of some 11,000 distinct CDR3 sequences listed, less than 30% are singletons.

The sample consisted of CD4+ T cells from blood, cultured in vitro, taken after SARS-CoV-2 vaccination. The receptor was derived from a human donor who had recovered from COVID-19. The rearrangement uses TRBV28 and TRBJ1-5, with a tentative D call TRBD1 (5 bases). The CDR3 DNA is TGTGCCAGCAGTTACGACAGAAATCAGCCCCAGCATTTT. Protein sequence: CASSYDRNQPQHF.